Below, one TCR beta chain is given with its context. The record originates from a study of blood T cell repertoires in COVID-19. Across the study: Sites in the United States, Italy and Spain provided acute and convalescent COVID-19 samples. Sources were T cells, B-cell-depleted T cells, or PBMCs; the material itself was cDNA or gDNA.

The CDR3 sequence is 13 residues long. Germline assignment: CDR1 SGDLS and CDR2 YYNGEE. Trimming cost V 2 bases and J 5 bases, with 7 bases left between them. Authors' processing steps: Reference gene primers were amplified, and this amplification served to estimate nucleated cell counts. Generated by immunoSEQ multiplex PCR, the TCRdb table keeps only in-frame clones and is missing some. V, J and clone size derive from that table, while D and trimming were established from the DNA sequence. The sample includes about 40,000 clones, 79% seen only once; the top ten take about 30%. The chain recombines TRBV9 with TRBJ2-2; a possible D gene is TRBD1 (6 bases). The sequence came from an elderly woman with acute or convalescent COVID-19. Sequencing used peripheral blood. DNA of the CDR3: TGTGCCAGCAGCGTTACAGGGACCGGGGAGCTGTTTTTT. It is translated as CASSVTGTGELFF.